This TCR beta chain was observed in a study of blood T cell repertoires in COVID-19. This clone was detected only a few times. Clones were sequenced by immunoSEQ multiplex PCR, and TCRdb holds only the in-frame ones, with some missing. The data hold roughly 100,000 clones, with about 90% observed a single time. The CDR3 spans 15 residues. Germline CDR1 MNHEY, CDR2 SMNVEV (reference sequence). The trim removed 3 bases at V and 9 bases at J, leaving 3 bases unmatched. The source material was peripheral blood. The V and J genes are TRBV27 and TRBJ1-6; 12 nucleotides agree with TRBD1. This clonotype was sampled from a middle-aged man with COVID-19, enrolled during active disease. The CDR3 reads CASSFGTGGISPLHF. DNA for the CDR3: TGTGCCAGCAGTTTCGGGACAGGGGGCATTTCACCCCTCCACTTT.